This T cell receptor (beta chain) was observed in a study of blood T cell repertoires in COVID-19 (dated by TCRdb to 2018 to 2020). Background on the whole study: Samples from collaborators originated in the United States, Italy and Spain and spanned both the acute and convalescent phases of COVID-19. The prospective study material was composed of cDNA or gDNA derived from T cells, B-cell-depleted T cells, or PBMCs. Deeply sampled blood TCRbeta repertoires from subjects exposed to, actively infected with, or recovered from COVID-19 were included in the dataset. The repertoires were released in a freely available public database intended as a resource for research on the immune response to SARS-CoV-2. The samples were drawn from two sources: the first 160 participants of the ongoing ImmuneRACE study, and 1,254 subjects contributed by 6 global collaborators. The sample metadata nearly always contained a de-identified subject ID, COVID-19 status, age in years and sex. HLA class I and class II types, where available, came from metadata supplied by the sample provider rather than from assay-based typing.

The immunoSEQ Assay, a bias-controlled multiplex PCR, was used to amplify TCRbeta CDR3 regions from genomic DNA. The published analysis was carried out like this. Within the assay, amplification of reference gene primers was used to estimate how many nucleated cells each sample contained. To quantify the absolute abundance of each unique TCRbeta CDR3 rearrangement, sequence reads were collapsed and filtered. For each sample, productive Simpson clonality was calculated by taking the square root of Simpson's diversity index across productive rearrangements. The clones in this table, taken by TCRdb from immuneACCESS, are in-frame only. Not every clone is retained; where verified, under half of the shortfall comes from an unresolved V gene, and the cause of the rest is unknown. V, J and clone size are those of that table, while D and trimming were read from the DNA. The sample records some 97,000 clones, approximately 91% of which are singletons. The leading ten clones occupy approximately 2.2% of the sample.

Comment on this clone: The specificity of this receptor is unknown. No base-level quality is on record; no much larger clone is a single base apart.

The collaborating institutions used their own protocols to collect whole blood in K2EDTA tubes. For TCRbeta analysis, collaborators shipped samples in one of three forms: frozen whole blood, isolated PBMCs, or DNA extracted from either of those sample types. Measured from the cysteine to the phenylalanine, the CDR3 is 11 residues long. The CDR3 DNA has 33 bases and is translated from base 1. CDR1 and CDR2 were assigned from the germline V gene (reference sequence) as LNHDA and SQIVND. V loses 6 bases, J loses 6 bases, and the germline ends lie 8 bases apart. The paper as a whole reports these results and caveats: How much clinical and demographic metadata was included differed by source and by participant, and the metadata was provided uncurated.

The sequence was obtained from a man between 45 and 60 years old with active COVID-19. Sample: peripheral blood. The sequence is built from TRBV19 and TRBJ1-2; the D gene assignment is ambiguous. The nucleotides read TGTGCCAGTAGGTTCTTCGATGGCTACACCTTC. Translation gives CASRFFDGYTF.